This paragraph reports one T cell receptor (beta chain). This specimen belongs to a study of blood T cell repertoires in COVID-19. Turning to the study itself: Sites across the United States, Italy and Spain contributed samples from acute and convalescent COVID-19.

Trimming left V 1 base short and J 0 bases short, with 13 bases between. This CDR3 comprises 17 residues. CDR1 is SNHLY and CDR2 is FYNNEI in the germline V gene. TCRdb's copy holds only in-frame clones and misses some; the assay was immunoSEQ multiplex PCR. The sample holds approximately 96,000 clones, about 84% seen once. Input material: peripheral blood. The TCR was taken from an elderly woman with acute or convalescent COVID-19. The chain employs TRBV2 and TRBJ1-3; perhaps TRBD1 as D (6 bases). CDR3 sequence (DNA): TGTGCCAGCAGTGAAGAGGGGGTTCCGAGCTCTGGAAACACCATATATTTT. This encodes CASSEEGVPSSGNTIYF.